The T cell receptor beta chain under discussion was sequenced for a study of CXCR3-negative and CXCR3-positive naive CD8 T cells. Notes on the study in general: TRB CDR3 hydrophobicity was greater in CXCR3-positive naive cells than in CXCR3-negative naive cells. Cryopreservation partially lowered CXCR3 expression, so most assays used fresh PBMCs.

Triplicate sorts of 300,000 cells per CD8+ subset. CD45RO-CCR7+CD27+CD95- characterized naive CD8+ T cells. This CDR3 is built from 15 residues. From germline, CDR1 is DFQATT and CDR2 SNEGSKA (reference sequence). Notes on this clonotype: The antigen remains unidentified.

Carrying UMI labels, the TRB cDNA libraries were prepared through 5' RACE. TCRdb re-called the 5' RACE reads and gives one entry per CDR3 protein, without DNA. Recorded for this sample: over 35,000 distinct CDR3 sequences. The gene calls are TRBV20-1 and TRBJ2-4; TCRdb's D gene call, TRBD2, goes unchecked for lack of DNA. Sequenced material: naive CXCR3- CD8+ T cells from blood. The sample's subset: CD45RO-CCR7+CD27+CD95- naive CD8+ T cells lacking CXCR3 (TNR3-). This sequence originates from a human donor in good health. Some clones in this sample may be carry-over from other donors' samples. The CDR3 protein is CSVGASGGGQNIQYF.